This T cell receptor (beta chain) originates from a study of T cell repertoires in cytomegalovirus infection. Looking at the study overall: CMV infection and matching HLA type were both indicated by public TCR beta signatures.

From the reads, TCRdb called clonotypes with MiXCR, one entry per CDR3 protein. Among fewer than 1,000,000 distinct CDR3 sequences listed, about a third were seen once. This clonotype was seen at least ten times. Its antigen is not identified. The CDR3 has 14 residues. The ends were cut back, 4 bases at V and 0 bases at J, with 4 bases in the middle. Germline lookup yields CDR1 MRHNA and CDR2 SNTAGT. The rearrangement links TRBV6-4 to TRBJ2-6; D is unclear. The starting material was cultured CD8+ T cells from PBMCs, obtained from culture after CMV antigen stimulation. The receptor comes from a human donor in good health (CMV status not recorded). Some clones in this sample may be carry-over from other donors' samples. The CDR3 here is CASSAASGANVLTF. In nucleotides, the CDR3 is TGTGCCAGCAGTGCGGCCTCTGGGGCCAACGTCCTGACTTTC.